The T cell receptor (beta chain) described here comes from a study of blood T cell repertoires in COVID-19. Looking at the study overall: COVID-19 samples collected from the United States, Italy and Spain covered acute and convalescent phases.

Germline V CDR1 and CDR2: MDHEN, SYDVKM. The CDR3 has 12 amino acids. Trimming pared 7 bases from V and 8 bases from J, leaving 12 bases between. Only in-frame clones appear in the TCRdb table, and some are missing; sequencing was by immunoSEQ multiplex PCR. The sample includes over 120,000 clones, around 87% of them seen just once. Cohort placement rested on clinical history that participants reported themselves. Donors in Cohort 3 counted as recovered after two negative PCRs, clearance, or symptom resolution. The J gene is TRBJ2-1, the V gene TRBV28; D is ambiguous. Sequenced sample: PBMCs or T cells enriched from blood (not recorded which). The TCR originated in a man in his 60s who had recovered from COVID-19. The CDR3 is CASTSRLDEQFF. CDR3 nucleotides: TGTGCCAGCACCTCCCGGTTGGATGAGCAGTTCTTC. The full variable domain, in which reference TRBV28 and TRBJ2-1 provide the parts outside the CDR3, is DVKVTQSSRYLVKRTGEKVFLECVQDMDHENMFWYRQDPGLGLRLIYFSYDVKMKEKGDIPEGYSVSREKKERFSLILESASTNQTSMYLCASTSRLDEQFFGPGTRLTVL.